One sample yielded the 25 T cell receptor beta chains listed below, sequenced in a study of a mutant IDH1 vaccine in newly diagnosed glioma (dated by TCRdb to about 2021). This specimen's time point label, interpreted: week 5, during vaccination. A 20-mer mutant IDH1 peptide at 300 micrograms in Montanide made up each vaccine dose, which was injected subcutaneously together with topical imiquimod. Their specific antigens are unknown. Library method: the immunoSEQ multiplex PCR assay. The table comes from immuneACCESS by way of TCRdb, which keeps in-frame sequences with V and J called. Part of the clones is missing from these tables; in studies checked, under half for an unresolved V gene and the rest for unknown reasons. Within this sample are roughly 34,000 clones, with more than 55% of them counted one time only. Jointly, the top ten make up 9.5% to 12% of the sample. The specimen was PBMCs, collected from a glioma patient whose treatment included an IDH1 peptide vaccine. The receptors shown here come from a young woman with glioma.

The CDR3 nucleotides are TGCAGCGTTGGGGTCGTCGAGCAGTTCTTC. Amino acid sequence: CSVGVVEQFF. The V gene is TRBV29-1, the J gene TRBJ2-1; D remains ambiguous. The CDR3 totals 10 residues. The V gene's germline CDR1 is SQVTM and CDR2 ANQGSEA. V was clipped by 4 bases and J by 10 bases, with 8 bases between them.

This clone occurred a few times. The chain is built from TRBV10-3 and TRBJ1-2, with a tentative D call TRBD1 (6 bases). V dropped 2 bases and J dropped 1 base, with 17 bases sitting between them. CDR1 ENHRY and CDR2 SYGVKD come from the germline V gene. The CDR3 is 17 amino acids. This chain's CDR3 is CAISESRQALFNYGYTF. DNA of the CDR3: TGTGCCATCAGTGAGAGCCGACAGGCCCTCTTTAACTATGGCTACACCTTC.

This clone was detected only once. The rearrangement joins TRBV5-5 to TRBJ1-4, with 9 nucleotides matching TRBD1. The CDR3 runs 14 residues. Germline CDR1 SGHKS, CDR2 YYEKEE (reference sequence). J was trimmed by 8 bases and V by 3 bases; bases with no gene match: 5. CDR3 coding DNA: TGTGCCAGCAGCTCGACAGGGGGGTCGGAAAAACTGTTTTTT. Residues: CASSSTGGSEKLFF.

This sequence joins TRBV5-5 and TRBJ1-1; TRBD1 is a possible D gene (5 bases). The CDR3 has 13 amino acids. Germline CDR1 is SGHKS and CDR2 is YYEKEE (reference sequence). The V gene lost 1 base and the J gene lost 8 bases, with 12 bases spanning the gap. The CDR3 DNA reads TGTGCCAGCAGCTTGCTAGGGGCGACGGAAGCTTTCTTT. Translation gives CASSLLGATEAFF.

This clone was seen a few times. The chain couples TRBV27 to TRBJ2-7; 8 bases match TRBD1. The CDR3 is 15 residues long. CDR1 and CDR2 from the germline V gene are MNHEY and SMNVEV (reference sequence). Unmatched junction bases numbered 8, after V lost 4 bases and J lost 3 bases. Here the CDR3 DNA reads TGTGCCAGCAGTTCAGGACAGGGTTGGGGCTACGAGCAGTACTTC. Translating gives CASSSGQGWGYEQYF.

This chain uses TRBV5-6 with TRBJ1-6, with D hard to call. The CDR3 consists of 15 residues. Germline V gene sequence: CDR1 SGHDT, CDR2 YYEEEE. The V end was cut by 1 base, the J end by 5 bases, with 10 bases between. The CDR3 protein is CASSLLSRNNSPLHF. The CDR3 nucleotides read TGTGCCAGCAGCTTGCTATCACGGAATAATTCACCCCTCCACTTT.

The V call is TRBV27, the J call TRBJ1-6; D might be TRBD1 (6 bases). The CDR3 covers 13 residues. Trimming removed 5 bases at V and 9 bases at J, with 11 bases between. CDR1 is MNHEY, CDR2 SMNVEV, per germline (reference sequence). The DNA of the CDR3 is TGTGCCAGCAGTCGCGGGGGGGCTTCACCCCTCCACTTT. Protein product: CASSRGGASPLHF.

This rearrangement joins TRBV7-8 to TRBJ2-7; 8 bases agree with TRBD2. The CDR3 covers 15 residues. V trimming: 5 bases; J trimming: 6 bases; junction bases outside the gene matches: 12. Per germline, CDR1 SGHVS and CDR2 FQNEAQ. CDR3 coding DNA: TGTGCCAGCAGCCCAACGGGGGGGCGGAACGCCGAGCAGTACTTC. Protein sequence: CASSPTGGRNAEQYF.

The V gene is TRBV2, the J gene TRBJ1-3; no firm D call. Germline CDR1 is SNHLY and CDR2 is FYNNEI. V lost 3 bases to trimming and J lost 12 bases, with 18 bases between them. The CDR3 runs 14 residues. The CDR3 sequence: CASSEDTLPANIYF. For the CDR3, the DNA is TGTGCCAGCAGTGAGGATACACTGCCGGCCAACATATATTTT.

The gene calls are TRBV7-2 and TRBJ1-3; 9 bases line up with TRBD1. V trimming: 5 bases; J trimming: 4 bases; junction bases outside the gene matches: 6. There are 15 residues in the CDR3. Germline CDR1 is SGHTA and CDR2 is FQGNSA. The CDR3 loop is CASSIIQGAGNTIYF. The CDR3 DNA follows: TGTGCCAGCAGCATCATACAGGGGGCGGGAAACACCATATATTTT.

The rearrangement links TRBV11-3 to TRBJ1-1, with 7 bases matching TRBD1. The CDR3 length is 17 residues. Germline CDR1 SGHNT, CDR2 YENEEA. The junction had 13 bases not matched to a gene; V was cut back by 1 base and J by 5 bases. This CDR3 reads CASSLAKLLRGSTEAFF. CDR3 DNA sequence: TGTGCCAGCAGCTTAGCCAAATTACTCAGGGGGAGTACTGAAGCTTTCTTT.

This clone has a handful of counts. V is TRBV11-3 and J is TRBJ2-3; no firm D call. The ends were cut back, 2 bases at V and 4 bases at J, with 4 bases in the middle. The CDR3 consists of 12 residues. Germline loops: CDR1 SGHNT, CDR2 YENEEA. The CDR3 reads CASSLLSDTQYF. CDR3 in DNA: TGTGCCAGCAGCTTATTGTCAGATACGCAGTATTTT.

Of note for this clone: The junction shows a germline mismatch at one end, possibly a read error. The chain uses TRBV7-7 and TRBJ1-1; D remains unclear. Germline V CDR1 and CDR2: SSHAT, FNYEAQ (reference sequence). This CDR3 is built from 13 residues. CDR3 sequence reads: CASSLRENSEAFF. Here the CDR3 DNA reads TGTGCTAGCAGCCTACGGGAGAACTCTGAAGCTTTCTTT.

This chain uses TRBV9 with TRBJ2-3; 12 bases map to TRBD2. In germline, CDR1 is SGDLS, CDR2 YYNGEE. V was pared by 7 bases and J by 3 bases, with 6 bases of the junction left unmatched. The CDR3 spans 15 residues. The CDR3 spells CASCRLAGGTDTQYF. CDR3 nucleotide sequence: TGTGCCAGCTGCCGTCTAGCGGGAGGGACAGATACGCAGTATTTT.

V is TRBV5-1 and J is TRBJ2-7; D gene unclear. CDR3 length: 12 residues. Trimming left V 0 bases short and J 6 bases short, with 7 bases between. The germline gives CDR1 SGHRS, CDR2 YFSETQ. The CDR3 here is CASSLAGREQYF. The CDR3 nucleotides read TGCGCCAGCAGCTTGGCCGGGCGCGAGCAGTACTTC. Supplemented by reference TRBV5-1 and TRBJ2-7, the full variable domain reads KAGVTQTPRYLIKTRGQQVTLSCSPISGHRSVSWYQQTPGQGLQFLFEYFSETQRNKGNFPGRFSGRQFSNSRSEMNVSTLELGDSALYLCASSLAGREQYFGPGTRLTVT.

The V call is TRBV18, the J call TRBJ2-7, with 7 bases that match TRBD1. The CDR3 has 14 amino acids. V dropped 2 bases and J dropped 2; count of bases not matched to a gene: 3. CDR1 and CDR2 (germline): KGHSH, LQKENI. The CDR3: CASSPGRGTYEQYF. In DNA, the CDR3 is TGTGCCAGCTCACCAGGCAGGGGGACCTACGAGCAGTACTTC.

This chain links TRBV18 with TRBJ2-1; D possibly matches TRBD1 or TRBD2 (5 bases each). CDR3 length: 17 residues. Germline V gene sequence: CDR1 KGHSH, CDR2 LQKENI. Between the trimmed V and J ends, which lost 6 bases and 5 bases, there was a span of 23 bases. Here the CDR3 reads CASSAGTLLTLHNEQFF. In nucleotides, the CDR3 is TGTGCCAGCTCGGCCGGGACCCTGCTCACGTTACACAATGAGCAGTTCTTC.

The chain is built from TRBV4-1 and TRBJ2-7; perhaps D is TRBD1 or TRBD2 (5 bases each). The CDR3 is 16 amino acids. The germline V and J ends were trimmed by 0 bases and 7 bases, with 19 bases remaining between them. Germline CDR1 reads MGHRA; CDR2 reads YSYEKL. The CDR3 nucleotides are TGCGCCAGCAGCCAAGATCCGGGACCGAGTCCGGGGGAGCAGTACTTC. Translated, it gives CASSQDPGPSPGEQYF.

The CDR3 protein is CAISEFPPYSNQPQHF. The CDR3 DNA sequence: TGTGCCATCAGTGAGTTCCCCCCTTATAGCAATCAGCCCCAGCATTTT. This rearrangement joins TRBV10-3 to TRBJ1-5; D unresolved. CDR1 and CDR2 from the germline V gene are ENHRY and SYGVKD. CDR3 length: 16 residues. V was cut by 1 base and J by 0 bases, with 10 bases left in between.

V is TRBV7-9 and J is TRBJ2-5, with unresolved D. CDR3 size: 12 residues. Germline assignment: CDR1 SEHNR and CDR2 FQNEAQ (reference sequence). Trimming pared 0 bases from V and 5 bases from J, leaving 4 bases between. The CDR3 protein is CASSLAQETQYF. CDR3 in DNA: TGTGCCAGCAGCTTAGCTCAGGAGACCCAGTACTTC.

The chain carries TRBV7-8 and TRBJ1-2; 7 bases align to TRBD1. From germline, CDR1 is SGHVS and CDR2 FQNEAQ. This CDR3 spans 12 amino acids. Trimming removed 5 bases from V and 7 bases from J; junction bases left unmatched: 4. CDR3 in amino acids: CASSRDRVGYTF. CDR3 bases: TGTGCCAGCAGCCGCGACAGGGTTGGCTACACCTTC. The full variable domain, in which reference TRBV7-8 and TRBJ1-2 provide the parts outside the CDR3, is GAGVSQSPRYKVAKRGQDVALRCDPISGHVSLFWYQQALGQGPEFLTYFQNEAQLDKSGLPSDRFFAERPEGSVSTLKIQRTQQEDSAVYLCASSRDRVGYTFGSGTRLTVV.

The chain joins TRBV5-6 to TRBJ1-5, with 11 bases identical to TRBD1. V was pared by 2 bases and J by 7 bases, with 8 bases of the junction left unmatched. CDR1 is SGHDT, CDR2 YYEEEE, per germline. This CDR3 comprises 16 residues. DNA of the CDR3: TGTGCCAGCAGCTTAGGTGGACAGGGGGCACGACAGCCCCAGCATTTT. Its protein is CASSLGGQGARQPQHF.

This clone has a handful of counts. This sequence joins TRBV2 and TRBJ2-3; D remains unclear. Germline lookup yields CDR1 SNHLY and CDR2 FYNNEI. CDR3 length: 15 amino acids. Trimming took off 5 bases at V and 2 bases at J, with 14 bases between the two ends. For the CDR3, the DNA is TGTGCCAGCAGTCAAGACTTGATCTCCACAGATACGCAGTATTTT. Translation gives CASSQDLISTDTQYF.

The chain combines TRBV5-8 with TRBJ2-1, with D possibly called TRBD1 or TRBD2 (5 bases each). The germline CDR1 and CDR2 sequences are SGHTS and YDEGEE. The V gene lost 2 bases and the J gene lost 0 bases, with 15 bases spanning the gap. This CDR3 has 17 residues. The CDR3 DNA reads TGTGCCAGCAGCTTCGGGACGTTTACCGGCTCCTACAATGAGCAGTTCTTC. Its protein product is CASSFGTFTGSYNEQFF. The complete variable domain, with remaining parts taken from reference TRBV5-8 and TRBJ2-1, reads EAGVTQSPTHLIKTRGQQATLRCSPISGHTSVYWYQQALGLGLQFLLWYDEGEERNRGNFPPRFSGRQFPNYSSELNVNALELEDSALYLCASSFGTFTGSYNEQFFGPGTRLTVL.

The chain joins TRBV19 to TRBJ1-1, with no clear D. The CDR3 length is 14 residues. Per the germline V gene, CDR1 is LNHDA and CDR2 is SQIVND (reference sequence). V was shortened by 1 base and J by 5 bases, with 11 bases between the two germline ends. CDR3 nucleotides: TGTGCCAGTAGTATAGGCAGCGGGAATACTGAAGCTTTCTTT. The encoded protein is CASSIGSGNTEAFF. Using reference TRBV19 and TRBJ1-1 for the parts outside the CDR3, the full variable domain is DGGITQSPKYLFRKEGQNVTLSCEQNLNHDAMYWYRQDPGQGLRLIYYSQIVNDFQKGDIAEGYSVSREKKESFPLTVTSAQKNPTAFYLCASSIGSGNTEAFFGQGTRLTVV.